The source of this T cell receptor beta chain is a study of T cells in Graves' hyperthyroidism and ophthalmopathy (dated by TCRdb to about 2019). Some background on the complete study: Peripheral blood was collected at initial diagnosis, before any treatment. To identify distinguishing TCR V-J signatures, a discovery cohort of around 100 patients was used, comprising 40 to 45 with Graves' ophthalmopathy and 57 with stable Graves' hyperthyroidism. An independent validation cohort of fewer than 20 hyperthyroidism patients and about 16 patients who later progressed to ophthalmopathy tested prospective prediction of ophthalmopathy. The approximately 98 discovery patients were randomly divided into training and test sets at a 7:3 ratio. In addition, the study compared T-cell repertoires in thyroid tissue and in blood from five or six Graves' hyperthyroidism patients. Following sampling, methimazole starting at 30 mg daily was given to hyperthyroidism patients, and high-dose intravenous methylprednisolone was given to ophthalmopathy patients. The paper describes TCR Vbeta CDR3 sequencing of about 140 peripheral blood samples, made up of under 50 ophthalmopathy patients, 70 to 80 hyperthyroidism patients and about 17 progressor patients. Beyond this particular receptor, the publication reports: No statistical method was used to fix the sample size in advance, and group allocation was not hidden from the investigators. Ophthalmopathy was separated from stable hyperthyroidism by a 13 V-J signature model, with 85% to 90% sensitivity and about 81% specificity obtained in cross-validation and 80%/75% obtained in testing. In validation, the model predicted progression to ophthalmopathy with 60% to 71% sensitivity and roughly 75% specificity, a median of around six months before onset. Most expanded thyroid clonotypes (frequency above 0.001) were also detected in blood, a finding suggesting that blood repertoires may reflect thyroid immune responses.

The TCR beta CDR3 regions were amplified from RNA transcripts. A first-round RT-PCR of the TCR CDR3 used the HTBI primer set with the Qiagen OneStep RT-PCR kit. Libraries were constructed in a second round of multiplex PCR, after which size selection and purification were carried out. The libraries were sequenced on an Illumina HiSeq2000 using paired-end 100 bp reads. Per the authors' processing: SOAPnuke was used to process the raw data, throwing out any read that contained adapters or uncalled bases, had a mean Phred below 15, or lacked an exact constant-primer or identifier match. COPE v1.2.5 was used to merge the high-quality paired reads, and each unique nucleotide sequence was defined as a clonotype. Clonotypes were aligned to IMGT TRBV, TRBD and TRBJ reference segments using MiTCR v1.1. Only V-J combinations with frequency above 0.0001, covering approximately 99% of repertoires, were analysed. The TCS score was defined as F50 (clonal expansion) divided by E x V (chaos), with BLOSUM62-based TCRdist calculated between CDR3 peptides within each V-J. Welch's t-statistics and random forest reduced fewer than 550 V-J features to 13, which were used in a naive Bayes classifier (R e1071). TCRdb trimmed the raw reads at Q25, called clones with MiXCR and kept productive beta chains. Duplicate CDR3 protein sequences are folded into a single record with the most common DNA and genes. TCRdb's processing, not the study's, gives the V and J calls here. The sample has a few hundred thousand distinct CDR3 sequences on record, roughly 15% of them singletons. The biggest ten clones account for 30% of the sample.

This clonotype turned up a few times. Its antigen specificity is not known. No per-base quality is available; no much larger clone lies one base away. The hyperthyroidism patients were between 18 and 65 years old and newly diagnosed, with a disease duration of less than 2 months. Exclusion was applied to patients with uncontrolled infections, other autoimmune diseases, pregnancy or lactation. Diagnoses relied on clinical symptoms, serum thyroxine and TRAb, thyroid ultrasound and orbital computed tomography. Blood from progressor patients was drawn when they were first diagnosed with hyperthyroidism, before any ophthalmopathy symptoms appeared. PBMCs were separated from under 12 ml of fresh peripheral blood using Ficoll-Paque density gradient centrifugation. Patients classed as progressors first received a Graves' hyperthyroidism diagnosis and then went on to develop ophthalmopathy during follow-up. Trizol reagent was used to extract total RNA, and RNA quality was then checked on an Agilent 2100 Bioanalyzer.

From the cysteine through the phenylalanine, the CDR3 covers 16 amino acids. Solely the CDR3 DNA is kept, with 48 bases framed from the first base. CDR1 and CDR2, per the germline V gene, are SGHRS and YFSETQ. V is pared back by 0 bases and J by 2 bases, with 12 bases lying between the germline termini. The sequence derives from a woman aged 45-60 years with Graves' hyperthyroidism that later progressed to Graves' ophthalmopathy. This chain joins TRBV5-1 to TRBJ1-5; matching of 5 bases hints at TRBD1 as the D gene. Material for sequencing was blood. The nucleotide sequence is TGCGCCAGCAGCTTGGGGTTACTGGGGGGCAATCAGCCCCAGCATTTT. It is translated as CASSLGLLGGNQPQHF.